This is a list of T cell receptor beta chains from one sample in a study of T cell responses to AZD1222 COVID-19 vaccine. Assay: immunoSEQ multiplex PCR; the TCRdb copy retains only in-frame clones and omits some. The repertoire holds about 270,000 clones, with 90% to 95% as singletons. The source was peripheral blood, collected 28 days after the second AZD1222 dose. The receptors stem from an adult who received the AZD1222 COVID-19 vaccine. The CDR3 runs from the conserved cysteine through the conserved F or W. Fields, in order: D gene, V gene, clone size, J gene, CDR3 protein, CDR3 DNA. A D gene is named only where the DNA matches it firmly. Only part of the rows carry a size: once, few, many, or a class if the clone is expanded.

.	TRBV9	.	TRBJ1-6	CASSDHHGHPNSPLHF	TGTGCCAGCAGCGATCACCACGGACACCCGAATTCACCCCTCCACTTT
TRBD1	TRBV6-5	.	TRBJ1-4	CASMRDRQNEKLFF	TGTGCCAGCATGCGGGACAGACAAAATGAAAAACTGTTTTTT
.	TRBV2	.	TRBJ2-3	CASSAGVYTDTQYF	TGTGCCAGCAGTGCCGGGGTATACACAGATACGCAGTATTTT
TRBD2	TRBV28	.	TRBJ2-7	CASSLYARGVPYEQYF	TGTGCCAGCAGTTTATATGCCCGGGGGGTTCCATACGAGCAGTACTTC
.	TRBV9	.	TRBJ2-1	CASSVAANEQFF	TGTGCCAGCAGCGTAGCGGCCAATGAGCAGTTCTTC
TRBD2	TRBV18	.	TRBJ2-3	CASSPKSGGLSDTQYF	TGTGCCAGCTCACCAAAAAGCGGGGGTTTAAGCGATACGCAGTATTTT
.	TRBV2	.	TRBJ2-4	CASSESRTLHF	TGTGCCAGCAGTGAAAGTAGGACCCTACACTTC
TRBD1	TRBV5-4	.	TRBJ1-1	CASSSSLTGEGTEAFF	TGTGCCAGCAGCTCCTCTTTGACAGGGGAGGGCACTGAAGCTTTCTTT
.	TRBV7-8	.	TRBJ2-7	CASSFQGIHEQYF	TGTGCCAGCAGCTTTCAGGGGATCCACGAGCAGTACTTC
.	TRBV28	.	TRBJ1-6	CASKPRPYNSPLHF	TGTGCCAGCAAACCCCGGCCCTATAATTCACCCCTCCACTTT
.	TRBV28	.	TRBJ1-2	CASNDRTRNYGYTF	TGTGCCAGCAATGACCGGACAAGGAACTATGGCTACACCTTC
.	TRBV5-1	.	TRBJ2-7	CASSFGVQNRLRDEQYF	TGCGCCAGCAGCTTTGGGGTACAAAACCGCCTGCGGGACGAGCAGTACTTC
.	TRBV28	.	TRBJ1-1	CASSLGGRLRFNTEAFF	TGTGCCAGCAGTTTAGGGGGGAGGCTGAGGTTCAACACTGAAGCTTTCTTT
.	TRBV2	.	TRBJ2-3	CASSDQSTDTQYF	TGTGCCAGCAGTGACCAGTCCACAGATACGCAGTATTTT
.	TRBV2	.	TRBJ1-1	CASSGGDPGLNTEAFF	TGTGCCAGCAGTGGCGGGGACCCGGGGCTGAACACTGAAGCTTTCTTT
.	TRBV7-9	.	TRBJ1-2	CASSLRRNYGYTF	TGTGCCAGCAGCTTACGACGGAACTATGGCTACACCTTC
.	TRBV5-1	.	TRBJ2-1	CASDCEQFF	TGCGCCAGCGATTGTGAGCAGTTCTTC
.	TRBV6-1	.	TRBJ1-6	CASSEALWESSPLHF	TGTGCCAGCAGTGAAGCCCTGTGGGAATCTTCACCCCTCCACTTT
TRBD1	TRBV29-1	.	TRBJ2-1	CITRQGFDNEQFF	TGCATCACGAGACAGGGTTTTGATAATGAGCAGTTCTTC
.	TRBV4-1	.	TRBJ2-2	CASSQDPGLLCF	TGCGCCAGCAGCCAAGACCCGGGACTCCTATGTTTT
.	TRBV28	.	TRBJ2-3	CASSLSAGGSGDTQYF	TGTGCCAGCAGTTTATCGGCTGGCGGTAGCGGAGATACGCAGTATTTT
.	TRBV9	once	TRBJ1-6	CASSAELENSPLHF	TGTGCCAGCAGCGCCGAATTGGAGAATTCACCCCTCCACTTT
.	TRBV11-2	.	TRBJ2-7	CASSLDITEYEQYF	TGTGCCAGCAGCTTAGATATCACTGAATACGAGCAGTACTTC
.	TRBV4-1	.	TRBJ1-2	CASSQVDNDYGYTF	TGCGCCAGCAGCCAAGTTGACAACGACTATGGCTACACCTTC
TRBD1	TRBV16	.	TRBJ1-5	CASSQSGQGDQPQHF	TGTGCCAGCAGCCAATCGGGACAGGGTGACCAGCCCCAGCATTTT
.	TRBV7-9	.	TRBJ1-3	CASSQSSGNTIYF	TGTGCCAGCAGCCAGAGCTCTGGAAACACCATATATTTT
.	TRBV7-9	.	TRBJ2-3	CASSLRGSSTDTQYF	TGTGCCAGCAGCTTACGGGGCTCTAGCACAGATACGCAGTATTTT
.	TRBV14	once	TRBJ2-1	CASSQVVGAAYNEQFF	TGTGCCAGCAGCCAAGTGGTAGGGGCGGCCTACAATGAGCAGTTCTTC
.	TRBV7-2	.	TRBJ1-5	CASSRQGNSNQPQHF	TGTGCCAGCAGCCGGCAGGGAAATAGCAATCAGCCCCAGCATTTT
.	TRBV4-2	.	TRBJ1-1	CASSQEGAGATGPNTEAFF	TGTGCCAGCAGCCAAGAAGGGGCTGGGGCAACAGGCCCGAACACTGAAGCTTTCTTT
TRBD2	TRBV28	.	TRBJ2-7	CASSFPLSGRAHYEQYF	TGTGCCAGCAGTTTCCCCCTTAGCGGGAGGGCCCACTACGAGCAGTACTTC
.	TRBV9	.	TRBJ1-2	CASSPGGGSYTF	TGTGCCAGCAGCCCCGGGGGGGGCAGCTACACCTTC
.	TRBV9	.	TRBJ1-3	CASSPPGNTIYF	TGTGCCAGCAGCCCCCCCGGAAACACCATATATTTT
.	TRBV13	.	TRBJ1-2	CASSLVGREDGGYTF	TGTGCCAGCAGCTTAGTTGGCAGGGAAGATGGTGGCTACACCTTC
TRBD1	TRBV5-1	.	TRBJ1-5	CASSPSGGDQPQHF	TGCGCCAGCAGCCCGTCAGGGGGGGATCAGCCCCAGCATTTT
.	TRBV28	once	TRBJ1-5	CASSFPSASNQPQHF	TGTGCCAGCAGTTTTCCCTCTGCCAGCAATCAGCCCCAGCATTTT
.	TRBV6-2/TRBV6-3	.	TRBJ1-1	CASSLRGNTEAFF	TGTGCCAGCAGTCTTAGGGGAAACACTGAAGCTTTCTTT
.	TRBV29-1	.	TRBJ1-2	CSVGGHNYGYTF	TGCAGCGTGGGGGGACATAACTATGGCTACACCTTC
.	TRBV12-3/TRBV12-4	once	TRBJ2-7	CASRATGYEQYF	TGTGCCAGCAGGGCTACAGGCTACGAGCAGTACTTC
.	TRBV21-1	.	TRBJ1-1	CASICLTNTEAFF	TGTGCCAGCATCTGCCTGACCAACACTGAAGCTTTCTTT
.	TRBV27	.	TRBJ2-7	CASSPVGTRSGYEQYF	TGTGCCAGCAGTCCCGTCGGGACTCGGAGTGGCTACGAGCAGTACTTC
.	TRBV5-1	.	TRBJ2-2	CASSLSQGRNTGELFF	TGCGCCAGCAGCTTGTCCCAAGGCAGAAACACCGGGGAGCTGTTTTTT
.	TRBV28	.	TRBJ2-7	CASSLSGYGAYEQYF	TGTGCCAGCAGTTTAAGCGGCTATGGGGCCTACGAGCAGTACTTC
.	TRBV27	.	TRBJ2-7	CASSLRPPDYEQYF	TGTGCCAGCAGTTTGCGGCCCCCCGACTACGAGCAGTACTTC
TRBD1	TRBV28	.	TRBJ1-2	CASSPHGTGSYGYTF	TGTGCCAGCAGTCCCCACGGGACAGGGTCCTATGGCTACACCTTC
.	TRBV7-8	.	TRBJ1-4	CASSPRLDEKLFF	TGTGCCAGCAGCCCTCGACTTGATGAAAAACTGTTTTTT
.	TRBV30	.	TRBJ2-2	CAWSVTSTGELFF	TGTGCCTGGAGTGTAACGTCCACCGGGGAGCTGTTTTTT
TRBD1	TRBV5-1	.	TRBJ1-1	CASSSLPQGGNTEAFF	TGCGCCAGCAGCTCACTCCCTCAGGGGGGGAACACTGAAGCTTTCTTT
TRBD1	TRBV5-1	few	TRBJ1-2	CASSWTGTGGGDGYTF	TGCGCCAGCAGCTGGACCGGGACAGGGGGCGGAGATGGCTACACCTTC
TRBD1	TRBV27	once	TRBJ1-2	CASSRQGFDGYTF	TGTGCCAGCAGTAGACAGGGGTTCGACGGCTACACCTTC